The source of this T cell receptor (beta chain) is a study of beta chain features in type 1 diabetes. Background on the study: The patient and healthy donor groups were comparable for age, gender and cell yields. Points from the study as a whole: Insertion counts at VDJ junctions were lower in type 1 diabetes patients, who also showed more deletions there. Shorter TCRB CDR3s, moderately but significantly so, marked every one of the four CD4+ subsets in Type 1 diabetes patients.

The sequenced template was cDNA made from the entire isolated RNA. Assay: immunoSEQ multiplex PCR; the TCRdb copy retains only in-frame clones and omits some. The sample holds 240,000 or so clones, roughly 20% seen once. This clone was detected only a few times. The antigen is undetermined. The sequencing sample was made of naive CD4+ T cells from blood. The sequence was obtained from a woman in her thirties or forties with type 1 diabetes.

The CDR3 region has the DNA TGCGCCAGCAGCTCAACCGGGACAGGGGCGGAGAGCACTGAAGCTTTCTTT. The encoded protein is CASSSTGTGAESTEAFF. The chain uses TRBV5-1 and TRBJ1-1, with TRBD1 matching 10 bases. The CDR3 contains 17 residues. Germline CDR1 and CDR2: SGHRS and YFSETQ. The V and J ends lost 3 bases and 4 bases, in that order; junction bases with no gene match: 12.